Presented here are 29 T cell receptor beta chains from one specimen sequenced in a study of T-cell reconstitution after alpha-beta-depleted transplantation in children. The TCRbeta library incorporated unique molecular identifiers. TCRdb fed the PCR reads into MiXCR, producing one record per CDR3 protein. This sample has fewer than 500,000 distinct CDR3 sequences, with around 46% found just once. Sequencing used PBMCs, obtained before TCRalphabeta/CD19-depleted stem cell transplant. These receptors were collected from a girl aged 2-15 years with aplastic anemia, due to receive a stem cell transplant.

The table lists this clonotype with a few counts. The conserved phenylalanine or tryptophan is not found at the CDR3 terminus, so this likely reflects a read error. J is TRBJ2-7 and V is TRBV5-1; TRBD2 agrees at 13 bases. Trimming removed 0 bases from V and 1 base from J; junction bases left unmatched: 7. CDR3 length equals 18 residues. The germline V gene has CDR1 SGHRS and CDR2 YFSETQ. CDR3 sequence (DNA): TGCGCCAGCAGCTTGGGGCGGACTAGCGGGAGCAGATCCTACGAGCAGTACTTA. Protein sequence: CASSLGRTSGSRSYEQYL.

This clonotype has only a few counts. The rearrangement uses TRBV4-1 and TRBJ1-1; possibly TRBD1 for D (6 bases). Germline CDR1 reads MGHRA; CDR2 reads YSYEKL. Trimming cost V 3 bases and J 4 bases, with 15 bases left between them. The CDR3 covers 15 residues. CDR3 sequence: CASSQGSSGATEAFF. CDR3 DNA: TGCGCCAGCAGCCAGGGGTCCTCGGGGGCCACTGAAGCTTTCTTT.

CDR3 sequence (DNA): TGTGCCAGCTCTGCTGGTAAGGGTGGGTACGAGCAGTACTTC. Translating it yields CASSAGKGGYEQYF. The V gene is TRBV7-2, the J gene TRBJ2-7, with no clear D. The germline gives CDR1 SGHTA, CDR2 FQGNSA. V gave up 8 bases and J gave up 4 bases, with 18 bases separating them. This CDR3 is 14 amino acids long.

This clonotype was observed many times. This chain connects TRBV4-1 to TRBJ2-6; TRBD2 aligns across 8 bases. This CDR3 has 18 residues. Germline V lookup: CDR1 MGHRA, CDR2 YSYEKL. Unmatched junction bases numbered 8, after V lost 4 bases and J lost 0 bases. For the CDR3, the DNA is TGCGCCAGCAGCCGAATTAGCGGGGCGGGCTCTGGGGCCAACGTCCTGACTTTC. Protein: CASSRISGAGSGANVLTF.

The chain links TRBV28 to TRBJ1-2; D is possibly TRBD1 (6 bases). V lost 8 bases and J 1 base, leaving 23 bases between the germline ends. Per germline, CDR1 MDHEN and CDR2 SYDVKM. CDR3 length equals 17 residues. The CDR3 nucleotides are TGTGCCAGCTGGGGGGGCGGGGAAGTGAGCGGTAACTATGGCTACACCTTC. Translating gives CASWGGGEVSGNYGYTF.

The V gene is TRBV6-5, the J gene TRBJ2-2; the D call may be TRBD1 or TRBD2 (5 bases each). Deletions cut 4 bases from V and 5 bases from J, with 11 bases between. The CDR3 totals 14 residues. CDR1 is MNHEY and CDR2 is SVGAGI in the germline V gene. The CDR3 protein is CASSSRGGTGELFF. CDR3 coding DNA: TGTGCCAGCAGTTCCCGTGGGGGAACCGGGGAGCTGTTTTTT.

The CDR3 reads CASSLHTPGKVGYTF. For the CDR3, the DNA is TGTGCCAGCAGTTTACATACACCAGGGAAAGTGGGCTACACCTTC. This chain uses TRBV12-3 or TRBV12-4 with TRBJ1-2, with D possibly matching TRBD1 (5 bases). The CDR3 consists of 15 residues. The ends were cut back, 2 bases at V and 8 bases at J, with 18 bases in the middle.

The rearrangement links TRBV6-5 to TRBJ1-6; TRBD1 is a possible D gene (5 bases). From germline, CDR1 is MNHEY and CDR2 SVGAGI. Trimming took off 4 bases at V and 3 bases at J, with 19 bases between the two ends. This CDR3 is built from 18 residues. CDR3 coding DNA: TGTGCCAGCAGTTCCAGGGCAGGGAGGCTGATCTATAATTCACCCCTCCACTTT. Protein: CASSSRAGRLIYNSPLHF.

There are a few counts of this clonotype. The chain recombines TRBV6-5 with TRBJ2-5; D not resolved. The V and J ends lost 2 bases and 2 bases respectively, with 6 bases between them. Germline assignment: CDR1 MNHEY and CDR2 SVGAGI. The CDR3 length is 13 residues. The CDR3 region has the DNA TGTGCCAGCAGTTACGGCTATCAAGAGACCCAGTACTTC. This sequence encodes CASSYGYQETQYF.

The CDR3 sequence is CSGNGVSEQYF. CDR3 in DNA: TGCAGTGGCAACGGGGTCTCGGAGCAGTACTTC. V and J are TRBV20-1 and TRBJ2-7; perhaps TRBD2 as D (5 bases). CDR3 length equals 11 residues. Germline CDR1 DFQATT, CDR2 SNEGSKA (reference sequence). Trimming pared 7 bases from V and 7 bases from J, leaving 14 bases between.

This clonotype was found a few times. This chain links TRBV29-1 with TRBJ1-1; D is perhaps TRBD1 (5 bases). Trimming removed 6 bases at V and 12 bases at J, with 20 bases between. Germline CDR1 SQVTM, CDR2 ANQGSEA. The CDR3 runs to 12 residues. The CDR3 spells CSVEAGPRVPFF. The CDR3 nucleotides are TGCAGCGTAGAGGCGGGACCCCGAGTGCCTTTCTTT.

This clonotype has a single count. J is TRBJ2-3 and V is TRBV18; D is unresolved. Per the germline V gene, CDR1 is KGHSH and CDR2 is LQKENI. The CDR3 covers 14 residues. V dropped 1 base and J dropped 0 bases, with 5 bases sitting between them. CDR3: CASSPLESTDTQYF. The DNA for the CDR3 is TGTGCCAGCTCACCACTGGAGAGCACAGATACGCAGTATTTT.

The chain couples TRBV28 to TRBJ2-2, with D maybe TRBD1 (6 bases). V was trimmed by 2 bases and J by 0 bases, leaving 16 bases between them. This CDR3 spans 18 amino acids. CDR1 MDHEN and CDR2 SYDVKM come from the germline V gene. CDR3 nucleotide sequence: TGTGCCAGCAGTTTAAGCTGGACAGCCTTGACGAACACCGGGGAGCTGTTTTTT. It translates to CASSLSWTALTNTGELFF.

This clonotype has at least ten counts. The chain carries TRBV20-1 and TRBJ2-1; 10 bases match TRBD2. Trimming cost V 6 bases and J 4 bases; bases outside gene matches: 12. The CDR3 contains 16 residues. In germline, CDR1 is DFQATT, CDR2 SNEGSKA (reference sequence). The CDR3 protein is CSAEGSGRAVYNEQFF. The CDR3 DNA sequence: TGCAGTGCCGAGGGCAGCGGGAGGGCTGTGTACAATGAGCAGTTCTTC.

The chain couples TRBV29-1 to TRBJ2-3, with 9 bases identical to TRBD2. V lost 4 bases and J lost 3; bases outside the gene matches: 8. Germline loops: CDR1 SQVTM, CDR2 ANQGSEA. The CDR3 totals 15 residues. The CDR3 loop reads CSVVAGGPTTDTQYF. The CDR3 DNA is TGCAGCGTTGTTGCGGGGGGGCCGACGACAGATACGCAGTATTTT.

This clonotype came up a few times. CDR3: CASSISGGPVRYGYTF. The CDR3 coding sequence is TGTGCCAGCAGTATTTCCGGGGGTCCGGTCCGCTATGGCTACACCTTC. The chain recombines TRBV12-3 or TRBV12-4 with TRBJ1-2; tentative D call: TRBD1 (5 bases). The CDR3 totals 16 residues. V lost 5 bases to trimming and J lost 4 bases, with 20 bases between them.

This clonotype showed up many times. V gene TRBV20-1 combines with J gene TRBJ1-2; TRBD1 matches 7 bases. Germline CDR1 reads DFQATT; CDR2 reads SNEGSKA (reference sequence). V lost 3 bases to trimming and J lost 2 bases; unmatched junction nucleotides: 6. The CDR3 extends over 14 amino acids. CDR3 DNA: TGCAGTGCTAGCTCCGGGACAGCCAACTATGGCTACACCTTC. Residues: CSASSGTANYGYTF.

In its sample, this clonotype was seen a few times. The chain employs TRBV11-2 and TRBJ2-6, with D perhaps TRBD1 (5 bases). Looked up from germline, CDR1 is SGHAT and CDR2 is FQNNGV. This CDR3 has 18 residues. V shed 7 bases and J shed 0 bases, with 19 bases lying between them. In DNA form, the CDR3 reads TGTGCCAGCATGAAACTCCTGGGGCTTGACTCTGGGGCCAACGTCCTGACTTTC. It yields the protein CASMKLLGLDSGANVLTF.

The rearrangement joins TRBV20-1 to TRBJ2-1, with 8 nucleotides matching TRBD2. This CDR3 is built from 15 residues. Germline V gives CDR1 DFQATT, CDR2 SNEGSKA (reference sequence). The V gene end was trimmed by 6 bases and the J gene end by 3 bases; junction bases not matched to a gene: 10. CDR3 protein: CSAEPASGSYNEQFF. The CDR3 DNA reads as TGCAGTGCCGAGCCGGCCAGCGGGAGCTACAATGAGCAGTTCTTC.

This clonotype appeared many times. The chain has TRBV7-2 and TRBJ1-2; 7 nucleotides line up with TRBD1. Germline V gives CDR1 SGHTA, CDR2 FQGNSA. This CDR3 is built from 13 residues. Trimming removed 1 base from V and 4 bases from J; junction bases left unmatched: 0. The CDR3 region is CASSLGDSYGYTF. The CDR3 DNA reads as TGTGCCAGCAGCTTAGGGGACAGCTATGGCTACACCTTC.

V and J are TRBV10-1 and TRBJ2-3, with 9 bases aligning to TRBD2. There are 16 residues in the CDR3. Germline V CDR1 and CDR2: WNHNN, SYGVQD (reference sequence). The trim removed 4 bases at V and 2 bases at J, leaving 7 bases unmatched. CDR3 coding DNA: TGCGCCAGCAGTGTGGGTCCGGGACTAGCCACAGATACGCAGTATTTT. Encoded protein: CASSVGPGLATDTQYF.

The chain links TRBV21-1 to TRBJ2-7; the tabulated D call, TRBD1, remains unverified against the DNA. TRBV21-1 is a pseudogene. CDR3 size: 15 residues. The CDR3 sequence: CASSQRRTGDYEQYF. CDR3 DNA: TGTGCCAGCAGCCAAAGAAGGACAGGGGATTACGAGCAGTACTTC.

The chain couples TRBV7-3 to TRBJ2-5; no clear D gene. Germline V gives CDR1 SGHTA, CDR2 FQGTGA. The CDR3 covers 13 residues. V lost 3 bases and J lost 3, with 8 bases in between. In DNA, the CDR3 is TGTGCCAGCAGCTTGGCCCGAGAAGAGACCCAGTACTTC. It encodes CASSLAREETQYF.

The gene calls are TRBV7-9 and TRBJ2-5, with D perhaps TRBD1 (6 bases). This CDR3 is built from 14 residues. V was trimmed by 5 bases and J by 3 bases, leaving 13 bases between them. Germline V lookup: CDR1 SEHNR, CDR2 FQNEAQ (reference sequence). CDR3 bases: TGTGCCAGCAGCGCGACGGACAGCGAAGAGACCCAGTACTTC. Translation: CASSATDSEETQYF.

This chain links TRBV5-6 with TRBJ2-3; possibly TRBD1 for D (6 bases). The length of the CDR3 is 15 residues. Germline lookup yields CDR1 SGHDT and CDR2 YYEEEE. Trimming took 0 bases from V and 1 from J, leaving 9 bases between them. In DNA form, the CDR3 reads TGTGCCAGCAGCTTGGCTAGACAGGGCACAGATACGCAGTATTTT. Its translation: CASSLARQGTDTQYF.

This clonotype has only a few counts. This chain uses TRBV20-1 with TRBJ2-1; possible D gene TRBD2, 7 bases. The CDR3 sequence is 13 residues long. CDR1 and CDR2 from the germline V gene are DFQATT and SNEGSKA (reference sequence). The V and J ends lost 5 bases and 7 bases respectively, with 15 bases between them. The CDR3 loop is CSAGEGGDNEQFF. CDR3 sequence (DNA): TGCAGTGCTGGGGAGGGGGGGGATAATGAGCAGTTCTTC.

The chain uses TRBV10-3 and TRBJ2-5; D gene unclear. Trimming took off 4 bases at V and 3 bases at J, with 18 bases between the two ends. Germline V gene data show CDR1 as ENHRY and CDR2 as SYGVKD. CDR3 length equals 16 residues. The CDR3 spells CAISVGQIPTKETQYF. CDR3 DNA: TGTGCCATCAGTGTTGGGCAGATCCCTACTAAAGAGACCCAGTACTTC.

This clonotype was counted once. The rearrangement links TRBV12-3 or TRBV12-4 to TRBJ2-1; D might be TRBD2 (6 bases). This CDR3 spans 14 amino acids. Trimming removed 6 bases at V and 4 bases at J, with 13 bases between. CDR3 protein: CASSPFSGYNEQFF. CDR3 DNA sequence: TGTGCCAGCAGCCCTTTTAGCGGATACAATGAGCAGTTCTTC.

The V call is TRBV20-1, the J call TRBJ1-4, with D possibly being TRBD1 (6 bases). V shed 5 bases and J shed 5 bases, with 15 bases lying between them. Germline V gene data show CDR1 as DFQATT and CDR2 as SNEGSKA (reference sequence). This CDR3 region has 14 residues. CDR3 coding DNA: TGCAGTGCTTCCCTCAGGGGTGTAAATGAAAAACTGTTTTTT. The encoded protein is CSASLRGVNEKLFF.